This TCR beta chain was recorded in a study of patients and donors after allogeneic stem cell transplantation. MiXCR was run by TCRdb on the RT-PCR reads, yielding one entry per CDR3 protein. The sample has about 88,000 distinct CDR3 sequences, roughly 43% seen once; the top ten hold approximately 66%. Sequencing used blood, either unsorted or a sorted T cell fraction (not recorded which). The receptor was isolated from a human donor who was either an allogeneic HSCT recipient or a stem cell or donor lymphocyte infusion donor (not recorded which). It is not recorded whose cells these are; they may come from a transplant donor.

The CDR3 reads CASSPRTGLSYTEAFF. The CDR3 region has the DNA TGTGCCAGCAGTCCGAGGACAGGGTTAAGTTACACTGAAGCTTTCTTT. The chain has TRBV12-3 or TRBV12-4 and TRBJ1-1; 8 positions agree with TRBD1. CDR3 length: 16 amino acids. J was trimmed by 3 bases and V by 5 bases; bases with no gene match: 11.